The present T cell receptor (beta chain) was sequenced within a study of vaccination effects on CD4 cells after COVID-19. As for the study in general: As their vaccination, participants received two doses of either BNT162b2 or mRNA-1273. Study observations and caveats: There was only 1 of 255 vaccine-induced clones in healthy vaccinees that cross-reacted with common cold coronaviruses.

Of note for this clone: Antigen specificity is unknown.

Between days 9 and 10 of culture, CD4+ T cells were separated out. The study found no prior SARS-CoV-2 infection in the vaccine recipients, who tested negative for nucleocapsid antibodies. Cultures got half-medium changes with IL-2 on days 3 and 7. Sequencing used immunoSEQ multiplex PCR; TCRdb keeps in-frame clones, though not all of them. The data hold about 30,000 clones, with about 62% observed a single time. In germline, CDR1 is SEHNR, CDR2 FQNEAQ (reference sequence). The junction had 17 bases not matched to a gene; V was cut back by 5 bases and J by 7 bases. The CDR3 is 18 residues long. The chain uses TRBV7-9 and TRBJ2-1; TRBD1 matches 10 bases. The starting material was CD4+ T cells from PBMCs cultured without peptide, obtained before COVID-19 vaccination. The clonotype originates from a human donor who received a COVID-19 vaccine. The DNA for the CDR3 is TGTGCCAGCAGCAAAACCGGGACAGGGGCGATCCAAATGAATGAGCAGTTCTTC. This codes for CASSKTGTGAIQMNEQFF.